The T cell receptor (beta chain) under discussion was sequenced for a study of T cell responses to AZD1222 COVID-19 vaccine. CDR3 length: 17 residues. J gave up 3 bases and V 3 bases, and 11 bases lay outside the gene matches. Per germline, CDR1 LNHDA and CDR2 SQIVND (reference sequence). About this clone itself: The antigen is unknown.

TCRdb keeps only in-frame clones here, not all; method: immunoSEQ multiplex PCR. The sample yields just under 55,000 clones, 70% to 90% seen once. Overall study results and limits: After the peak T cell response, and only then, were repertoires sampled. Seropositivity was recorded at baseline in only a handful of AZD1222 recipients. Variant regions that are unmutated are reportedly the target of nearly half of spike-specific TCRs.

The sample in question was peripheral blood, obtained on day 0 of AZD1222 vaccination. This chain uses TRBV19 with TRBJ1-1; 9 bases fit TRBD1. This receptor was identified in an adult in good health. For the CDR3, the DNA is TGTGCCAGTAGTATTCGCTCGGACAGGGGAGGATACACTGAAGCTTTCTTT. Its protein product is CASSIRSDRGGYTEAFF. The variable domain in full, with the rest retrieved from reference TRBV19 and TRBJ1-1, is DGGITQSPKYLFRKEGQNVTLSCEQNLNHDAMYWYRQDPGQGLRLIYYSQIVNDFQKGDIAEGYSVSREKKESFPLTVTSAQKNPTAFYLCASSIRSDRGGYTEAFFGQGTRLTVV.